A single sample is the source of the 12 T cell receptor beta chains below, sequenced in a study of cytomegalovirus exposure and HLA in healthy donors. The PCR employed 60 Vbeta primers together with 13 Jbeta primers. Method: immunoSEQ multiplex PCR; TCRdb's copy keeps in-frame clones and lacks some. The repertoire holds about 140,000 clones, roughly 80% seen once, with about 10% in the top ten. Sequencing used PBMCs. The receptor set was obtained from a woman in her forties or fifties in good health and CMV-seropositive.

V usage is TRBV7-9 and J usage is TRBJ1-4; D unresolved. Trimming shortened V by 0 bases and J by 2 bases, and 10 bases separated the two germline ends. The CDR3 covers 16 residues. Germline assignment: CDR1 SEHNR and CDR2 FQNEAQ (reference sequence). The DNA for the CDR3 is TGTGCCAGCAGCTTAGCTTCGGGTATGACTAATGAAAAACTGTTTTTT. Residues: CASSLASGMTNEKLFF.

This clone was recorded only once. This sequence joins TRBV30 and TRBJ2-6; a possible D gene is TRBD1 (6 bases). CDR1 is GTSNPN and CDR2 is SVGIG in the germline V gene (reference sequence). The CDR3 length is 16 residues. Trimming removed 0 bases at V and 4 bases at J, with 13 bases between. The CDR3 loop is CAWSVWLGAGANVLTF. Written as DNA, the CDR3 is TGTGCCTGGAGTGTATGGTTGGGGGCAGGGGCCAACGTCCTGACTTTC. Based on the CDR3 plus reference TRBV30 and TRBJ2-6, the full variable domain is SQTIHQWPATLVQPVGSPLSLECTVEGTSNPNLYWYRQAAGRGLQLLFYSVGIGQISSEVPQNLSASRPQDRQFILSSKKLLLSDSGFYLCAWSVWLGAGANVLTFGAGSRLTVL.

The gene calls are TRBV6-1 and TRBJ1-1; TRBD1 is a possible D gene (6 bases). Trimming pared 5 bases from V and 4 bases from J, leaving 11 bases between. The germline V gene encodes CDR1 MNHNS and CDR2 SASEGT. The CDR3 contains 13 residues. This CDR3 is CASSPEGGTEAFF. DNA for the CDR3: TGTGCCAGCAGTCCGGAAGGGGGCACTGAAGCTTTCTTT.

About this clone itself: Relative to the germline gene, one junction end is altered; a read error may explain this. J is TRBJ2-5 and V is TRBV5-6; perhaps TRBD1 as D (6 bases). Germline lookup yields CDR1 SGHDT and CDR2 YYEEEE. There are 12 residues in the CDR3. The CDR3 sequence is CASSLSGQWGNF. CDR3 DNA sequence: TGTGCCAGCAGCTTGTCGGGACAATGGGGTAACTTC.

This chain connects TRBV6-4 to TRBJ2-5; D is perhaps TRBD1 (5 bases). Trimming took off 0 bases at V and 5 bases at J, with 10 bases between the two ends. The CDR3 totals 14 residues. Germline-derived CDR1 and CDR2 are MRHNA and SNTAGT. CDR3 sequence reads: CASSDSKGHETQYF. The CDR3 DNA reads TGTGCCAGCAGTGACTCAAAGGGGCATGAGACCCAGTACTTC.

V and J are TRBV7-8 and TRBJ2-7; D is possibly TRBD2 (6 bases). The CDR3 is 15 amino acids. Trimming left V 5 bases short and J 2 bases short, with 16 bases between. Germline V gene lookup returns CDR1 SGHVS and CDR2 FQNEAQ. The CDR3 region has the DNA TGTGCCAGCAGCCCCCTACGGGGGACGGCCTACGAGCAGTACTTC. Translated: CASSPLRGTAYEQYF.

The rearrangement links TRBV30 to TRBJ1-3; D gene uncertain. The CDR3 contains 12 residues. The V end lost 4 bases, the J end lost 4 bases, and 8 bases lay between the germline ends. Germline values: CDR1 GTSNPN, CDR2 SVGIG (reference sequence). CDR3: CAWKRSGNTIYF. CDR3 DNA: TGTGCCTGGAAGAGATCCGGAAACACCATATATTTT.

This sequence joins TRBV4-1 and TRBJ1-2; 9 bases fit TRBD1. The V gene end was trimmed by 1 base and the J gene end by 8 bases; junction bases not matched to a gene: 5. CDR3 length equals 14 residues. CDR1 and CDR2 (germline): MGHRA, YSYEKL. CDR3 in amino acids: CASSQGDREKGYTF. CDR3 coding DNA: TGCGCCAGCAGCCAAGGGGACAGGGAAAAAGGCTACACCTTC.

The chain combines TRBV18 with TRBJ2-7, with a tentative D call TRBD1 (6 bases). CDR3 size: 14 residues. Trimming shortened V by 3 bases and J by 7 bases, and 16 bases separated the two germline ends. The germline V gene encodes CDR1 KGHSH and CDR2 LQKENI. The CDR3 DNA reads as TGTGCCAGCTCACCTATTGGGGGCAGGGTAGAGCAGTACTTC. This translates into CASSPIGGRVEQYF.

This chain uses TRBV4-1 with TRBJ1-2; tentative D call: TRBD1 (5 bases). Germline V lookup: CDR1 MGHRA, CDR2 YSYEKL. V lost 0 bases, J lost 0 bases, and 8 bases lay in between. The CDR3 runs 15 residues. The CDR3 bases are TGCGCCAGCAGCCAAGACAGGGCTGCTAACTATGGCTACACCTTC. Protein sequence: CASSQDRAANYGYTF.

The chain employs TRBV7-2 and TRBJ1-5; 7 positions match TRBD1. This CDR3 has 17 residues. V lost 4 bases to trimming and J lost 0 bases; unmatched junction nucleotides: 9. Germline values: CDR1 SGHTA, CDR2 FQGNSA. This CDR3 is CASSSQTPGGSNQPQHF. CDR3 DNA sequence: TGTGCCAGCAGCTCCCAAACCCCAGGGGGTAGCAATCAGCCCCAGCATTTT.

CDR3 in DNA: TGTGCCAGCAGCTTGGCAGGGCCTTTGAATGGCTACACCTTC. Its protein is CASSLAGPLNGYTF. J is TRBJ1-2 and V is TRBV5-4; tentatively, D is TRBD1 (5 bases). Germline V lookup: CDR1 SGHNT, CDR2 YYREEE (reference sequence). The V and J ends lost 0 bases and 6 bases respectively, with 12 bases between them. This CDR3 has 14 residues.